Below, one T cell receptor beta chain is given with its context. The antigen remains undetermined. The sample is drawn from a study of Ad26.COV2.S vaccination and SARS-CoV-2 variants. Study-level background: Vaccine-arm donor from the placebo-controlled COV1001 Ad26.COV2.S trial. Notes on the study in general: Following vaccination, spike-specific CD8+ and CD4+ T cell responses reportedly exhibited substantial breadth.

Here immunoSEQ multiplex PCR was the method, and the copy in TCRdb shows in-frame clones only, minus some. Found here are 350,000 to 500,000 clones, around nine tenths of them singletons; the top ten hold around 3.6%. Looked up from germline, CDR1 is SGHNT and CDR2 is YYREEE (reference sequence). With 0 bases removed from V and 4 bases from J, the gap between germline ends came to 18 bases. CDR3 length equals 17 residues. Treatment reported: approximately 18 received Ad26.COV2.S at low or high dose, single or two shots; about 5 received placebo; per-sample allocation not given. Sampling took place 63 days after the first vaccine or placebo injection.

This sequence joins TRBV5-4 and TRBJ2-3; either TRBD1 or TRBD2 may supply D (6 bases each). Sequenced material: peripheral blood, taken in a trial of Ad26.COV2.S vaccine versus placebo. The TCR originated in a person between 18 and 59 years old who received the Ad26.COV2.S COVID-19 vaccine or a placebo. Here the CDR3 reads CASSLEELGGSADTQYF. The CDR3, as DNA: TGTGCCAGCAGCTTGGAGGAGCTGGGGGGCTCTGCAGATACGCAGTATTTT.